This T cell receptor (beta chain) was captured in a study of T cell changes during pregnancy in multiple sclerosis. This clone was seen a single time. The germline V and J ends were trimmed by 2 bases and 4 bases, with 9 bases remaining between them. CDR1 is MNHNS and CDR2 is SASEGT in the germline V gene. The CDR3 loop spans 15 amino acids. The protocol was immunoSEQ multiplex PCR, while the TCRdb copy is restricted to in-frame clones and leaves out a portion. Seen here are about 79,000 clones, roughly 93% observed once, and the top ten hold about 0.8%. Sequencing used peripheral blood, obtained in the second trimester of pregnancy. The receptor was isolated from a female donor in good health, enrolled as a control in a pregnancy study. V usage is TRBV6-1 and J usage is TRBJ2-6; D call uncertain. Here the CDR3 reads CASSETGTGANVLTF. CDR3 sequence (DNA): TGTGCCAGCAGTGAAACGGGTACCGGGGCCAACGTCCTGACTTTC.